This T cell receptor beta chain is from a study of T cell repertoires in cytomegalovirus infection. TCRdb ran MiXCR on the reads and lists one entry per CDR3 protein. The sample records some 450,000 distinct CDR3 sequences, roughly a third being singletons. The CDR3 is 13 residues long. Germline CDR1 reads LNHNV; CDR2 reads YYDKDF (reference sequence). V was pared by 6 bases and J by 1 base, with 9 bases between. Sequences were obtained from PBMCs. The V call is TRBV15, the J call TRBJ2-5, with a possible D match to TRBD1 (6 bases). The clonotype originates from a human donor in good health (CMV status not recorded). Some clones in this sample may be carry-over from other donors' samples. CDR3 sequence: CATRMDSQETQYF. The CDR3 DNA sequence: TGTGCCACCAGGATGGACAGCCAAGAGACCCAGTACTTC.